This T cell receptor (beta chain) was observed in a study of beta chain features in type 1 diabetes. Germline V lookup: CDR1 SGHNT, CDR2 YYREEE (reference sequence). The CDR3 consists of 14 residues. V trimming: 2 bases; J trimming: 7 bases; junction bases outside the gene matches: 8. This clone was seen a few times. Expressed TCRB transcripts were sequenced, since all the RNA that had been isolated was reverse transcribed. Profiling relied on immunoSEQ multiplex PCR, and the TCRdb table lists in-frame clones only, not all of them. The sample lists some 270,000 clones; roughly 8% were seen once. The source material was central memory CD4+ T cells from blood. The clonotype originates from a woman under 30 in good health. This chain links TRBV5-4 with TRBJ1-1; 7 positions match TRBD1. As DNA, the CDR3 is TGTGCCAGCAGCTTCGACAGGGAACTTGTTGAAGCTTTCTTT. Its protein product is CASSFDRELVEAFF.